These T cell receptor beta chains were read from a single sample in a study of blood T cell repertoires in COVID-19. Here immunoSEQ multiplex PCR was the method, and the copy in TCRdb shows in-frame clones only, minus some. The table lists approximately 240,000 clones, approximately 83% of them singletons. Specimen: peripheral blood. The receptor source for this set is a human donor in a cohort sampled during active COVID-19. CDR3s leave out the opening cysteine and the closing phenylalanine or tryptophan. Each record gives: J gene, D gene, V gene, CDR3 protein. The D gene is left open where the match is weak.

TRBJ2-2,TRBD1,TRBV7-9,ASSLALGRGQLSGELF
TRBJ2-5,-,TRBV9,ASSEGAFQETQY
TRBJ2-7,TRBD2,TRBV7-9,ASSIGLAGAYEQY
TRBJ2-2,TRBD2,TRBV7-2,ASSYTSGAGELF
TRBJ1-2,TRBD1,TRBV29-1,SVEDPTRDSSYGYT
TRBJ2-1,-,TRBV30,AWGDSSSWQF
TRBJ1-1,TRBD1,TRBV7-8,ASSSMGQGGTEAF
TRBJ2-1,-,TRBV11-3,ASSLSGQINNEQF
TRBJ1-2,-,TRBV10-3,AISEGGANYGYT
TRBJ1-5,-,TRBV9,ASSVGQGRGSNQPQH
TRBJ1-2,-,TRBV19,AAQGNYGYT
TRBJ1-3,-,TRBV6-5,ASSSVSSGNTIY
TRBJ1-5,-,TRBV18,ASSPNDRTNQPQH
TRBJ2-7,TRBD1,TRBV28,ASSPTGGLYEQY
TRBJ2-1,-,TRBV7-9,ASSLAGGGDEQF
TRBJ2-5,-,TRBV6-5,ASRAGRQETQY
TRBJ1-2,TRBD1,TRBV3-1/TRBV3-2,ASSQGTGAHGYT
TRBJ1-1,TRBD1,TRBV19,ASSIADRGRLAF
TRBJ1-2,TRBD1,TRBV6-5,ASRLGQAAYGYT
TRBJ1-1,-,TRBV2,ASSEGGSLSNTEAF
TRBJ1-5,TRBD1,TRBV6-5,ASNDRGDQPQH
TRBJ2-3,TRBD1,TRBV25-1,ASSPTTGMDTQY
TRBJ2-7,TRBD2,TRBV3-1/TRBV3-2,ASSQGRGEGY
TRBJ2-1,-,TRBV21-1,AIPGSPSYNEQF
TRBJ2-7,TRBD1,TRBV10-2,ASNTGTGFYEQY
TRBJ2-2,TRBD1,TRBV11-2,ASSPTGGRVGELF
TRBJ1-5,-,TRBV6-1,ASSEQGGGPQH
TRBJ2-3,TRBD2,TRBV7-2,ASSLAGGRADTQY
TRBJ1-1,-,TRBV24-1,ATRYTRSQVGMNTEAF
TRBJ2-2,-,TRBV13,ASSLPLTGELF
TRBJ1-1,TRBD1,TRBV5-8,ASSPGGLVRGTEAF
TRBJ1-1,TRBD1,TRBV6-6,ASGNHEQGDTEAF
TRBJ1-6,-,TRBV24-1,ATSENRNSPLH
TRBJ2-5,-,TRBV2,ASSELRGKETQY
TRBJ1-4,-,TRBV30,AWSSLREKLF
TRBJ1-3,TRBD1,TRBV30,AWRPRGANSGNTIY
TRBJ2-7,TRBD1,TRBV6-5,ASSSPGQGYYEQY
TRBJ2-3,TRBD2,TRBV4-2,ASSQTSGTPTDTQY
TRBJ2-3,TRBD1,TRBV10-3,AISDVPGQGTDTQY
TRBJ1-5,TRBD1,TRBV4-1,ASSQPGQHQPQH
TRBJ2-3,TRBD2,TRBV7-2,ASSLSGEGPDTQY
TRBJ1-6,TRBD1,TRBV4-2,ASSQVGQGAFRKSPLH
TRBJ1-5,TRBD1,TRBV18,ASSQTGSNQPQH
TRBJ2-6,TRBD1,TRBV24-1,AIKTGKGAAGANVLT
TRBJ1-1,-,TRBV5-5,ASSLEWGETEAF
TRBJ2-5,TRBD2,TRBV6-6,ASSPGGVNRETQY
TRBJ1-1,TRBD1,TRBV18,ASSPQGQGGTEAF
TRBJ1-5,-,TRBV4-2,ASSQDPPGSNQPQH
TRBJ2-7,-,TRBV4-1,ASSFKERDSSYEQY
TRBJ2-3,-,TRBV5-1,ASSSLSPTRDTQY
TRBJ1-1,-,TRBV18,ASSPQASGLNTEAF